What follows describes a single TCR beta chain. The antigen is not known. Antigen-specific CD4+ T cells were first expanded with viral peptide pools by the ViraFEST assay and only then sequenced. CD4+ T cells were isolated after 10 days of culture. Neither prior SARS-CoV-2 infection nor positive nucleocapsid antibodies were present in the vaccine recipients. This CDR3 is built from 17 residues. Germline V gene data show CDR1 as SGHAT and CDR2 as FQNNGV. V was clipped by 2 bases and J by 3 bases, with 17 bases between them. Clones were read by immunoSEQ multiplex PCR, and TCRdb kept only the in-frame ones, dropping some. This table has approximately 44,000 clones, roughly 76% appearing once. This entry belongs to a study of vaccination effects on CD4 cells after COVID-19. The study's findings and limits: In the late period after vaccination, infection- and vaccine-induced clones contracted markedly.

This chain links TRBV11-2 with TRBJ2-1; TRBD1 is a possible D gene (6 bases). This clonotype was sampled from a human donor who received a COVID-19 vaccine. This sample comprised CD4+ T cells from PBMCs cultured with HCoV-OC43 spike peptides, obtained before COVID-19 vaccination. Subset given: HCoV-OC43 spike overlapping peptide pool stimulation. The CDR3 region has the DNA TGTGCCAGCAGCTTACGGAAAGATGGCAGGGGCTACAATGAGCAGTTCTTC. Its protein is CASSLRKDGRGYNEQFF.